This T cell receptor beta chain was captured in a study of blood T cell repertoires in COVID-19. As for the study in general: The origin of the acute and convalescent COVID-19 samples was the United States, Italy and Spain. T cells, B-cell-depleted T cells, or PBMCs provided the cDNA or gDNA that served as material.

Using immunoSEQ multiplex PCR, the repertoire was profiled, and TCRdb retains in-frame clones only, with some absent. The sample yields around 180,000 clones, approximately 80% seen once. Germline lookup yields CDR1 MRHNA and CDR2 SNTAGT. J lost 15 bases, V lost 3 bases, and 13 bases had no gene match. The CDR3 is 14 residues long. V usage is TRBV6-4 and J usage is TRBJ2-1; 8 bases align to TRBD2. The source material was PBMCs or T cells enriched from blood (not recorded which). The TCR sequence derives from a man aged 45-65 years who had recovered from COVID-19. CDR3 DNA sequence: TGTGCCAGCAGTGAATTTAGCGGGGCATCTTCGGTGTTCTTC. Protein sequence: CASSEFSGASSVFF.